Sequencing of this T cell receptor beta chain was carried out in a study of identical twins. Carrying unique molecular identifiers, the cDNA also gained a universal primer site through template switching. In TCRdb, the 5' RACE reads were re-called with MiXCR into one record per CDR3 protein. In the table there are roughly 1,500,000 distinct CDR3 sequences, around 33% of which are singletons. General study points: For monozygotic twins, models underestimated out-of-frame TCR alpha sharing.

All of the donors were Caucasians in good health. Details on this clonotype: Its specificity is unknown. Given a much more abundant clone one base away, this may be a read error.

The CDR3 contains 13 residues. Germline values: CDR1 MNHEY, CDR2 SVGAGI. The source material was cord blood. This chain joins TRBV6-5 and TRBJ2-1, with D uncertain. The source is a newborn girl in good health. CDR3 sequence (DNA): TGTGCCAGCAGTAACAACCGGGCAAATGAGCGGTTCTTC. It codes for CASSNNRANERFF.